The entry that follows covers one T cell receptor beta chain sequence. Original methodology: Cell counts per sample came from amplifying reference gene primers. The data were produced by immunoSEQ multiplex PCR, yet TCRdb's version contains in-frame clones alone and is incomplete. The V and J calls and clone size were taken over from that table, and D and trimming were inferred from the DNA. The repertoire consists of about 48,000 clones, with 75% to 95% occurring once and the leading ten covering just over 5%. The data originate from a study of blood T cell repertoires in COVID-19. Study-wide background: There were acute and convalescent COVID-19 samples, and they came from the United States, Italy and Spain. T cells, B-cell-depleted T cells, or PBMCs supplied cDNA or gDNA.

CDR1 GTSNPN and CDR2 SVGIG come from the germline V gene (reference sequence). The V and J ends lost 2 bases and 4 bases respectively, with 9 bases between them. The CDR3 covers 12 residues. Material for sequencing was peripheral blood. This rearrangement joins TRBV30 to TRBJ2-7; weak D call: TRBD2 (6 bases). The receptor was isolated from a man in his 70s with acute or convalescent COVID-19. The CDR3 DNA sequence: TGTGCCTGGAGTTTGACTAGATACGAGCAGTACTTC. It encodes CAWSLTRYEQYF.